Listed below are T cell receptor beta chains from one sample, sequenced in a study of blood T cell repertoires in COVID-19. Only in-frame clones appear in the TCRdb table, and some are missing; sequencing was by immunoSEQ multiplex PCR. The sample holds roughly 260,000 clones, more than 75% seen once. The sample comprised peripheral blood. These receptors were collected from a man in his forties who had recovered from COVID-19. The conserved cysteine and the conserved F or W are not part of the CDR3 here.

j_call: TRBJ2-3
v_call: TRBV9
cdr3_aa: ASTKTGGEDTQY

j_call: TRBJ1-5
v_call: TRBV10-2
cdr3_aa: ASITDRLGKKPQH

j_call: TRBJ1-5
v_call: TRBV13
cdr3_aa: ASSPTDRGLLWQPQH

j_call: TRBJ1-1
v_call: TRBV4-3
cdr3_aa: ASSQVQGVGEAF

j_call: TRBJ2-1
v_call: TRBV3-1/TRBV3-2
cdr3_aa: ASSLTHLAGVYNEQF

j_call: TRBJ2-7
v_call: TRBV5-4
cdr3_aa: ASSPGQGRHEQY

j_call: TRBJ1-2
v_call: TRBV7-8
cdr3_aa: ASTRTANYGYT

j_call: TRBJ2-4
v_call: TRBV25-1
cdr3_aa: ASSEYPIGEGNIQY

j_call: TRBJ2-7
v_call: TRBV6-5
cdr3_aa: ASSPTTGQTRLY

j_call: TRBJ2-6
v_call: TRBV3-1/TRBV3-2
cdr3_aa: ASSQVRLGSGANVLT

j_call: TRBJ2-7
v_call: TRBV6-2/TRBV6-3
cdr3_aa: ASSHFWQGGYEQY

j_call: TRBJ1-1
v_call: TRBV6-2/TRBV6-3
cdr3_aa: ASSYSIGTVDTEAF

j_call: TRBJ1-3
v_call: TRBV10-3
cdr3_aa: AISGADRIGNTIY

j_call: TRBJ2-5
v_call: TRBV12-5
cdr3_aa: ASDREETQY

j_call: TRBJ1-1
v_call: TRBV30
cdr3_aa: AWSSPWTANTEAF

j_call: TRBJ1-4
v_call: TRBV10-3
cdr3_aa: AISETGDPNEKLF

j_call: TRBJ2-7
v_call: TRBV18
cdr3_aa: ASSPTAAYEQY

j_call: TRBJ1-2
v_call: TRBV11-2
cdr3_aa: ASSLDHRGRDGYT

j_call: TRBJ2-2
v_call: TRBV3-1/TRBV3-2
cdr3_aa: ASSQVAFGGANTGELF

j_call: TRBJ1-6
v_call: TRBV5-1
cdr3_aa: ASSSIGGTTLSPLH

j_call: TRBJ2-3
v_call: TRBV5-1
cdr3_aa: ASSRSQVASDTQY

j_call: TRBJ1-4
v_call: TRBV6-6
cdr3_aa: ASSYGSGGNEKLF

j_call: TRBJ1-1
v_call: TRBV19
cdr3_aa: ASTVRQMNTEAF

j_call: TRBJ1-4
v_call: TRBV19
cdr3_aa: ASSLQGPNEKLF

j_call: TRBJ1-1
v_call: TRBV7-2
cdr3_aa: ASSYSPIGNTEAF

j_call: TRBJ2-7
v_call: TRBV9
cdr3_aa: ASGSGSYEQY

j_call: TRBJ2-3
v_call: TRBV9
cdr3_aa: ASSERAGDLSDTQY

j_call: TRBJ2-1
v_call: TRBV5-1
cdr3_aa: ASSSQRRGDEQF

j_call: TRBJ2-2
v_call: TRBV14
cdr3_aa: ASSPTGGNTGELF

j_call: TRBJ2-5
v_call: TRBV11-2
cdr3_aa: ASSLRLAGGPETQY

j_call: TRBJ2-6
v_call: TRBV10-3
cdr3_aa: AIRGTGANVLT

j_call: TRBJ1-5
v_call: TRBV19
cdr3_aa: ASSITGGGQPQH

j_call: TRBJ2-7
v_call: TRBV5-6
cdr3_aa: ASSLPGTSEYEQY

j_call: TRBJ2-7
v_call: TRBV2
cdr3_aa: ASSRTDKAYEQY

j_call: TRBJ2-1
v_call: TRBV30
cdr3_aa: ACVPGDVYNEQF

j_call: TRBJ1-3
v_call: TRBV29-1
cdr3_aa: SAGGNTIY

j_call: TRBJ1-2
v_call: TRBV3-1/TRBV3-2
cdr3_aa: ASSPKTPNYGYT

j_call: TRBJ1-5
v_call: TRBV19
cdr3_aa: ASSIVRGESNQPQH

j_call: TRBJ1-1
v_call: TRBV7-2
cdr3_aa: ASSLARGLNTEAF

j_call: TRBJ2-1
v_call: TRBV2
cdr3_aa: ASRERPSQEQF

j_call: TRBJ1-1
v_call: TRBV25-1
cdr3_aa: ASSEWGENTEAF

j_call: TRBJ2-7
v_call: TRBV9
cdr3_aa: ASSPGTTYEQY

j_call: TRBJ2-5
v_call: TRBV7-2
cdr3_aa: ASTFDRGQETQY

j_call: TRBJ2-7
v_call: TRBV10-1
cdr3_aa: ASMGQGIEQY

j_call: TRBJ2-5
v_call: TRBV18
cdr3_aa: ASSATGGETQY

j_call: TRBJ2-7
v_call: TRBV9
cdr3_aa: ASSGGQGVYEQY